The rows below give T cell receptor beta chains drawn from one sample of a study of CD8 T cells in Susac syndrome. MiXCR, run by TCRdb on the immunoSEQ multiplex PCR reads, gives a single entry per CDR3 protein. The repertoire consists of about 120,000 distinct CDR3 sequences, with over 95% occurring once and the leading ten covering roughly 0.14%. Sequenced material: CD4+ T cells from PBMCs. Receptors were obtained from a human donor with Susac syndrome. Both conserved end residues are part of each CDR3. The D gene is left open where the match is weak. The size of a clone is reported for some rows only, either as once, few or many, or as a class for expanded clones.

V	D	size	J	CDR3	DNA
TRBV20-1	-	once	TRBJ2-7	CSAPLHEQYF	TGCAGTGCTCCCCTACACGAGCAGTACTTC
TRBV18	-	few	TRBJ2-3	CASSLPSTDTQYF	TGTGCCAGCTCACTTCCTTCCACAGATACGCAGTATTTT
TRBV12-3/TRBV12-4	-	-	TRBJ2-4	CASSLGRGLGDIQYF	TGTGCCAGCAGTTTAGGGAGGGGGCTGGGAGACATTCAGTACTTC
TRBV20-1	-	-	TRBJ1-2	CSARDGQGLYGYTF	TGCAGTGCTAGAGATGGGCAGGGGTTGTATGGCTACACCTTC
TRBV12-3/TRBV12-4	-	once	TRBJ2-2	CASSRENTGELFF	TGTGCCAGCAGTCGGGAGAACACCGGGGAGCTGTTTTTT
TRBV29-1	TRBD1	-	TRBJ2-2	CSVDRVLNTGELFF	TGCAGCGTGGACAGGGTCTTGAACACCGGGGAGCTGTTTTTT
TRBV30	-	-	TRBJ2-6	CAYSTGSRSGANVLTF	TGTGCTTATTCGACAGGCAGCCGCTCTGGGGCCAACGTCCTGACTTTC
TRBV7-8	TRBD2	-	TRBJ2-5	CASSLGLAGAETQYF	TGTGCCAGCAGCTTAGGACTAGCGGGAGCTGAGACCCAGTACTTC
TRBV28	-	once	TRBJ1-1	CASSAGARLTEAFF	TGTGCCAGCAGTGCGGGGGCCCGCTTGACTGAAGCTTTCTTT
TRBV20-1	TRBD1	-	TRBJ2-5	CSVTPGTGGTETQYF	TGCAGTGTTACCCCCGGGACAGGGGGCACAGAGACCCAGTACTTC
TRBV30	TRBD2	-	TRBJ2-1	CAWSLWGRAANEQFF	TGTGCCTGGAGTCTTTGGGGGAGGGCCGCAAATGAGCAGTTCTTC
TRBV5-1	-	-	TRBJ2-7	CASSLRIGRTDLTYEQYF	TGCGCCAGCAGCTTAAGGATTGGGAGGACGGACCTTACCTACGAGCAGTACTTC
TRBV28	-	-	TRBJ2-7	CASSPVGPYAYEQYF	TGTGCCAGCAGTCCCGTTGGGCCCTACGCTTACGAGCAGTACTTC
TRBV30	-	-	TRBJ2-2	CAWSLGRPNAELFF	TGTGCCTGGAGTTTGGGCCGACCTAATGCGGAGCTGTTTTTT
TRBV9	TRBD2	-	TRBJ2-3	CASSAKGRASTDTQYF	TGTGCCAGCAGCGCCAAAGGGAGGGCTAGCACAGATACGCAGTATTTT
TRBV7-2	TRBD2	-	TRBJ2-5	CASSRSGRERETQYF	TGTGCCAGCAGCCGTAGCGGGAGGGAAAGAGAGACCCAGTACTTC
TRBV7-9	-	-	TRBJ2-7	CASSWGRGVQYF	TGTGCCAGCAGCTGGGGACGAGGGGTGCAGTACTTC
TRBV7-9	TRBD1	-	TRBJ2-2	CASSSRTGDTGELFF	TGTGCCAGCAGCTCCCGGACAGGGGACACCGGGGAGCTGTTTTTT
TRBV13	-	-	TRBJ2-7	CASSVRLGGQYF	TGTGCCAGCAGCGTTAGATTAGGCGGGCAGTACTTC
TRBV7-9	-	-	TRBJ1-5	CASSLQGSVQPQHF	TGTGCCAGCAGCTTACAGGGGTCGGTCCAGCCCCAGCATTTT
TRBV29-1	-	-	TRBJ2-7	CSVDQAGSYEQYF	TGCAGCGTTGACCAGGCGGGATCCTACGAGCAGTACTTC
TRBV9	-	-	TRBJ1-5	CASNPGTSNQPQHF	TGTGCCAGCAACCCTGGGACTAGCAATCAGCCCCAGCATTTT
TRBV27	-	-	TRBJ2-6	CASSLLFGGRGSGANVLTF	TGTGCCAGCAGTTTATTATTCGGGGGCAGGGGTTCTGGGGCCAACGTCCTGACTTTC
TRBV10-3	-	-	TRBJ2-2	CAITSTLNTGELFF	TGTGCCATCACTTCGACACTTAACACCGGGGAGCTGTTTTTT
TRBV6-5	TRBD2	once	TRBJ2-7	CASNTPGLSFEQYF	TGTGCCAGCAACACACCGGGACTAAGCTTCGAGCAGTACTTC
TRBV11-3	-	-	TRBJ2-2	CASSLGFANTGELFF	TGTGCCAGCAGCTTGGGCTTCGCGAACACCGGGGAGCTGTTTTTT
TRBV6-5	TRBD2	-	TRBJ2-1	CASSYSSGGGYYEQFF	TGTGCCAGCAGTTACTCGTCGGGAGGAGGTTACTATGAGCAGTTCTTC
TRBV5-5	-	once	TRBJ2-7	CASSLPTVYEQYF	TGTGCCAGCAGCTTGCCCACGGTCTACGAGCAGTACTTC
TRBV20-1	-	-	TRBJ2-5	CSARLSYQETQYF	TGCAGTGCCAGACTCTCGTACCAAGAGACCCAGTACTTC
TRBV3-1	-	-	TRBJ2-7	CASSPTDGYEQYF	TGTGCCAGCAGCCCTACGGACGGCTACGAGCAGTACTTC
TRBV7-9	-	-	TRBJ1-5	CASSLGGAGIGPQHF	TGTGCCAGCAGCTTAGGGGGGGCAGGGATCGGACCCCAGCATTTT
TRBV24-1	-	-	TRBJ2-2	CATSDSRTANTGELFF	TGTGCCACCAGTGATTCAAGGACAGCGAACACCGGGGAGCTGTTTTTT
TRBV15	TRBD1	-	TRBJ2-7	CATSRVPGQGGEQYF	TGTGCCACCAGCAGGGTACCGGGACAGGGGGGCGAGCAGTACTTC
TRBV3-1	TRBD2	-	TRBJ2-4	CASSQERLASIQYF	TGTGCCAGCAGCCAAGAAAGACTAGCAAGCATTCAGTACTTC
TRBV12-3/TRBV12-4	TRBD2	-	TRBJ2-3	CASRGGLALDTQYF	TGTGCCAGCCGAGGGGGACTAGCACTAGATACGCAGTATTTT
TRBV20-1	-	-	TRBJ2-7	CSASDQGQGHEQYF	TGCAGTGCTAGTGATCAGGGGCAGGGGCACGAGCAGTACTTC
TRBV7-9	-	-	TRBJ2-7	CASSFGGEREQYF	TGTGCCAGCAGCTTTGGGGGAGAGAGGGAGCAGTACTTC
TRBV29-1	TRBD1	-	TRBJ1-1	CSVEDRQGASEAFF	TGCAGCGTTGAAGATAGACAGGGGGCCAGTGAAGCTTTCTTT
TRBV20-1	TRBD2	-	TRBJ2-3	CSAKLAGGTDTQYF	TGCAGTGCAAAACTAGCGGGAGGTACAGATACGCAGTATTTT
TRBV30	TRBD1	-	TRBJ2-7	CAWTLKTGGAYEQYF	TGTGCCTGGACACTCAAGACAGGGGGTGCCTACGAGCAGTACTTC
TRBV30	-	few	TRBJ1-5	CAWSSGRWQPQHF	TGTGCCTGGAGTTCTGGACGGTGGCAGCCCCAGCATTTT
TRBV20-1	TRBD2	-	TRBJ2-5	CSASPPMSLAGWEETQYF	TGCAGTGCTAGTCCACCGATGAGTCTAGCGGGGTGGGAGGAGACCCAGTACTTC
TRBV15	-	-	TRBJ2-7	CATSRDIGTNYEQYF	TGTGCCACCAGCAGAGATATAGGCACGAACTACGAGCAGTACTTC
TRBV9	TRBD2	once	TRBJ2-7	CASSVMASGMYEQYF	TGTGCCAGCAGCGTCATGGCTAGCGGGATGTACGAGCAGTACTTC
TRBV5-1	TRBD1	-	TRBJ1-1	CASSQLTGQNTEAFF	TGCGCCAGCAGCCAACTGACAGGGCAGAACACTGAAGCTTTCTTT
TRBV30	-	-	TRBJ1-1	CAWSRPRGNLGEAFF	TGTGCCTGGAGTCGCCCCCGGGGGAATCTGGGTGAAGCTTTCTTT
TRBV20-1	-	-	TRBJ2-3	CSARGGGSTDTQYF	TGCAGTGCTAGAGGAGGCGGGAGCACAGATACGCAGTATTTT